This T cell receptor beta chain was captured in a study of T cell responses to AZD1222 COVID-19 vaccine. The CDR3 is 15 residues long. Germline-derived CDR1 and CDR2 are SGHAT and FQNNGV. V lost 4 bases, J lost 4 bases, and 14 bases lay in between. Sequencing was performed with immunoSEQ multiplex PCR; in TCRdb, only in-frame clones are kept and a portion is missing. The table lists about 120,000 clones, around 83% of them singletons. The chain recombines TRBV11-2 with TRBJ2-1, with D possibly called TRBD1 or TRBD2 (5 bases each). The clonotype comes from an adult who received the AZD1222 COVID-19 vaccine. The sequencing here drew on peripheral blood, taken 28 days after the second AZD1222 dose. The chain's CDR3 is CASSSGTTNYNEQFF. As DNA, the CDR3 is TGTGCCAGCAGCTCCGGGACCACAAATTACAATGAGCAGTTCTTC.